This paragraph reports one T cell receptor beta chain. Its antigen is currently not known. No base-level quality is on record; no much larger clone is a single base apart. Receptor libraries were prepared by the immunoSEQ multiplex PCR assay. For the multiplex PCR, a mixture combining 60 forward primers for TCR Vbeta segments and 13 reverse primers for TCR Jbeta segments was used. The CDR3 region of rearranged TCR beta genes was amplified from genomic DNA with a multiplex PCR assay. Amplified TCR beta libraries were sequenced as 87-base-pair reads on the Illumina HiSeq System. In the original analysis: Across the 700 or so repertoires, a later analysis counted 78 million or so unique TCR beta chains, roughly 11 million of which were shared by at least two donors. A nearest-neighbor algorithm error-corrected the raw reads and collapsed the reads into unique sequences, merging closely related sequences to remove PCR and sequencing errors. V, D and J gene segments were assigned by aligning CDR3 sequences to IMGT reference sequences. For a sequence to be retained, at least a six-nucleotide match to both a V gene segment and a J gene segment was required. A rearrangement counted as productive if the CDR3 had no stop codons and remained in frame with V and J, and every other rearrangement counted as non-productive. Following IMGT convention, CDR3 was defined as the stretch from the second conserved V-encoded cysteine to the conserved J-encoded phenylalanine. The earlier analysis of about 640 of the donors excluded any sequence lacking an unambiguous match to a single V gene segment. In an earlier analysis of more than 500 of the donors, a V segment was called functional when productive rearrangements were above 56.7%, and segregating when the standard deviation between donors exceeded 5%. A statistical classification framework was developed to diagnose cytomegalovirus status using the catalog of TCR beta chain sequences. In a later analysis, TCR nucleotide sequences were compared against IMGT/GENE-DB human TR gene sequences so that V and J genes could be assigned. A later analysis assigned CDR3 sequences and most-parsimonious VDJ recombination scenarios with the TCRdist pipeline. A later analysis defined each TCR beta chain by its CDR3 amino acid sequence plus V-gene family, and excluded reads lacking a unique V-gene family. In a later analysis, fewer than 650 highly shared, low-generation-probability nucleotide sequences were removed to address suspected cross-contamination and a sequencing artifact. In a later analysis, a clonal expansion index for each public chain was calculated from normalized within-repertoire ranks of inferred template counts. In a later analysis, generation probabilities were computed using a VDJ recombination model fitted to out-of-frame rearrangements, and the results were checked against IGoR. In a later analysis, hypergeometric tests were used to score TCR-TCR, TCR-HLA and TCR-CMV co-occurrence, with a repertoire-size bias correction applied to TCR pairs. False discovery rates were estimated in a later analysis by permuting HLA or CMV assignments 20 times. A later analysis grouped co-occurring TCRs with DBSCAN, adding TCRdist sequence similarity when clustering within HLA-allele-positive subsets. Repertoires with fewer than 30,000 or more than 120,000 public chains, plus five repertoires with anomalous nucleotide sharing, were excluded from co-occurrence clustering. Drawn from immuneACCESS, this table holds only the in-frame rearrangements with V and J called that TCRdb kept. Clones are partly lost; checked studies trace under half to an unresolved V gene and leave the rest unexplained. The V and J calls and clone size are taken from that table; D and trimming were inferred from the DNA. Counted in this sample were some 180,000 clones; 76% of them appeared once. The ten biggest clones cover about 1.5% of the sample.

CDR1 and CDR2, per the germline V gene, are SGHRS and YFSETQ. The CDR3 has 16 amino acids, counting the end cysteine and phenylalanine. Of all the DNA, just the CDR3 is kept, 48 bases in frame from base 1. Here V drops 0 bases and J drops 5 bases, and the junction holds 8 bases not matched to any gene. This sample is drawn from a study of cytomegalovirus exposure and HLA in healthy donors (dated by TCRdb to between 2016 and 2019). In the study overall: According to an earlier analysis of around 600 of the donors, some 180 million T cells yielded over 90 million unique TCR beta sequences and about 300 Gb of sequence data. An earlier analysis of 587 of the donors used high-throughput TCR beta sequencing to judge whether each TCR beta V gene segment behaved as functional or pseudogenic. Across under 500 genotyped donors of the cohort, an average of about 240,000 unique TCR beta nucleotide sequences per donor were sequenced, and around 20% of those sequences were non-productive. All discovery cohort repertoires had been generated on a single sequencing platform. An early release covering about 600 HLA-typed donors comprised about 320 gigabases of sequencing data and some 79 million unique TCR sequences. High-throughput TCR immunosequencing, statistical association of individual TCRs with disease status, and machine learning were combined to predict cytomegalovirus infection status. Typing coverage differed by locus: A, B, C, DRB1 and DQB1 were typed in roughly 620-630 donors, DQA1 in 500 to 550, DPA1 in 600 to 610, and DPB1 in about 450. In the later analysis, no new phenotypic data were used to find candidate immune exposures; instead, reliance was placed on TCR beta sequences and their occurrence across donors. Genome-wide SNP genotypes for about 65% of the roughly 700 donors were used in a later genetic analysis, which treated that subset as a discovery cohort. Both class I and class II loci were covered by HLA typing, at four-digit resolution. Donor age, sex, ethnicity and CMV serostatus were collected together with the repertoire data. Using immunosequencing, the study profiled T cell repertoires from 550 to 750 subjects and related those repertoires to cytomegalovirus serostatus. Besides the first cohort of 666 subjects, a separate validation cohort made up of 120 different subjects was used. The study aimed to test whether signatures of past pathogen exposure could be identified by cataloging public T cell receptors. In a later analysis, previously published TCR beta repertoires from 600 to 850 donors were re-analyzed and high-resolution HLA genotyping was added so that TCR occurrence patterns could be studied. A few DR-DQ haplotypes were handled as single units for association and clustering because linkage in the cohort was strong. Among the roughly 400 genotyped donors, 75% to 90% belonged to the genetic ancestry cluster associated with self-reported Caucasian donors. Points the paper makes about the study in general: Specific HLA alleles were associated with 15,000 to 20,000 TCR beta sequences at a false discovery rate of 0.05 in a later analysis. In a later analysis, most CMV-associated TCR beta chains were found to appear HLA-restricted, with HLA associations seemingly driven largely by CMV exposure. The earlier analysis of almost 600 of the donors excluded about 16 rarely observed V segments, including chromosome 9 orphons, because counts were too low. A later analysis found that TCR association rates varied across HLA loci, with DRB1 alleles showing the most associated TCRs and HLA-C alleles the fewest. When HLA alleles, especially DR and DQ, strongly co-occurred, attributing TCR associations to individual alleles was difficult. Roughly uniform sequencing depth across donors was assumed in presence/absence analyses, although this assumption may not hold. A later analysis found that HLA-associated TCR beta chains were more clonally expanded and had lower generation probabilities than equally common non-associated chains. A later genetic analysis associated a missense DCLRE1C variant with V-gene and J-gene trimming of TCR beta chains, and an independent cohort replicated the association. The authors suggested that the approach could potentially be generalized to other disease states and immunological phenotypes. Some IMGT-functional V segments, including TRBV6-2 and TRBV6-3, could not be told apart with the 87-base-pair reads, so those segments were excluded. A further reported finding was that TCR beta sequences accurately predicted the HLA-A and HLA-B alleles for most subjects in the first cohort. HLA typing was unavailable for some donors at each locus, so association tests used only the typed subset. A cluster of highly shared sequence variants was judged likely to be a technical artifact of the sequencing pipeline. The only immune exposure information available for the cohort was CMV serostatus. According to a later genetic analysis, donors in an Asian-associated ancestry cluster had fewer N-insertions in productive TCRs than the approximately 670-donor mean. In a later analysis, several top co-occurrence clusters were reported to appear linked to parvovirus B19, influenza, CMV and Epstein-Barr virus. The study listed 150 to 200 TCR beta chains as associated with cytomegalovirus. Linkage disequilibrium might explain the correlated functional status among segregating V segments, but an unknown experimental factor could not be excluded. In this cohort, only TCR beta chains were sequenced, and detectable features were limited by the absence of alpha or paired-chain data. The classifier was reported to diagnose cytomegalovirus status with high specificity and sensitivity in both the original and validation cohorts. While some public TCRs were present in many individuals, most TCR sequences turned up only very rarely across donors. In an earlier analysis of 587 of the donors, most TCR beta V segments appeared in productive rearrangements about 87% or about 30% of the time, broadly matching IMGT annotations. A few of the identified cytomegalovirus-associated TCR beta chains were confirmed in vitro to be specific for cytomegalovirus antigens.

The cohort consisted of 600 or so healthy bone marrow donors. Cohort members were all nominally healthy when sampled, although unrecorded immune exposures were likely present. The donor tested CMV seronegative and was one of the 352 seronegative cohort members. Each donor provided a peripheral blood sample, and peripheral blood mononuclear cells were used for TCR beta sequencing. Genomic DNA extraction from the blood cell samples was performed with the Qiagen DNeasy Blood Extraction Kit. The sequencing sample was made of PBMCs. The V and J segments used are TRBV5-1 and TRBJ2-5, with 9 central nucleotides matching TRBD1. The receptor was isolated from a young man in good health and CMV-seronegative. CDR3 region: CASSLAPQGAGETQYF. The nucleotide sequence is given as TGCGCCAGCAGCTTGGCCCCACAGGGGGCAGGGGAGACCCAGTACTTC.